The present T cell receptor (beta chain) was sequenced within a study of Ad26.COV2.S vaccination and SARS-CoV-2 variants. Study results and caveats: Vaccine and placebo recipients had similar non-spike TCR breadth. The TCR-based breadth and depth measures might underestimate overall T cell responses.

With regard to this clone: Its antigen is as yet unknown.

TCRdb's copy holds only in-frame clones and misses some; the assay was immunoSEQ multiplex PCR. The repertoire consists of hundreds of thousands of clones, with roughly nine tenths occurring once and the leading ten covering approximately 2.5%. Sample treatment: 15 to 20 received Ad26.COV2.S at low or high dose, single or two shots; roughly 5 received placebo; per-sample allocation not given. Specimen acquisition occurred on day 63 following the initial vaccine or placebo injection. Boston supplied an adult donor aged 18-55 years. Germline CDR1 is LNHDA and CDR2 is SQIVND (reference sequence). The CDR3 consists of 14 residues. Losses at the gene ends were 6 bases for V and 4 bases for J; bases not matched to a gene: 3.

The sequence was obtained from a person aged 18-60 years who received the Ad26.COV2.S COVID-19 vaccine or a placebo. The sequencing used peripheral blood, collected in a trial of Ad26.COV2.S vaccine versus placebo. The rearrangement uses TRBV19 and TRBJ2-2; 9 nucleotides align to TRBD1. The CDR3 nucleotides are TGTGCCAGTAGAAGGGACAGGGTCACCGGGGAGCTGTTTTTT. Protein product: CASRRDRVTGELFF.